A single sample is the source of the 19 T cell receptor beta chains below, sequenced in a study of blood T cell repertoires in COVID-19. The repertoire was sequenced with immunoSEQ multiplex PCR; TCRdb's copy has only in-frame clones and lacks some. The sample yields 150,000 or so clones, 80% to 90% seen once. Sample: PBMCs or T cells enriched from blood (not recorded which). The origin of the receptors is a woman aged 50 to 60 who had recovered from COVID-19.

The chain employs TRBV24-1 and TRBJ2-3, with a weak D call TRBD1 (6 bases). Germline CDR1 is KGHDR and CDR2 is SFDVKD. Trimming took off 3 bases at V and 0 bases at J, with 12 bases between the two ends. The CDR3 runs to 16 residues. CDR3 loop: CATSDPYRDSTDTQYF. The CDR3 bases are TGTGCCACCAGTGATCCATACAGGGATAGCACAGATACGCAGTATTTT.

The chain recombines TRBV2 with TRBJ1-5; D may be TRBD1 (5 bases). CDR3 size: 17 residues. The V gene's germline CDR1 is SNHLY and CDR2 FYNNEI. Trimming left V 7 bases short and J 0 bases short, with 19 bases between. CDR3 DNA: TGTGCCAGCACCGACAGTCTCTCACTCTATAGCAATCAGCCCCAGCATTTT. As protein: CASTDSLSLYSNQPQHF.

The chain carries TRBV7-3 and TRBJ1-2, with 11 bases fitting TRBD1. Per the germline V gene, CDR1 is SGHTA and CDR2 is FQGTGA. Unmatched junction bases numbered 4, after V lost 4 bases and J lost 6 bases. This CDR3 has 14 amino acids. CDR3 sequence (DNA): TGTGCCAGCAGCTCGGACAGGGGGCGTCATGGCTACACCTTC. Its protein product is CASSSDRGRHGYTF.

The chain uses TRBV20-1 and TRBJ2-7; D is perhaps TRBD1 (5 bases). V was clipped by 3 bases and J by 1 base, with 13 bases between them. The CDR3 sequence is 14 residues long. Germline CDR1 is DFQATT and CDR2 is SNEGSKA (reference sequence). The CDR3 region is CSASTRDPSYEQYF. CDR3 in DNA: TGCAGTGCTAGTACCAGGGATCCGTCCTACGAGCAGTACTTC.

The rearrangement links TRBV4-1 to TRBJ2-2; no definite D call. Trimming shortened V by 1 base and J by 6 bases, and 3 bases separated the two germline ends. CDR1 and CDR2 from the germline V gene are MGHRA and YSYEKL. The CDR3 covers 12 residues. The CDR3 nucleotides read TGCGCCAGCAGCCAAGTCTCCGGGGAGCTGTTTTTT. Translating gives CASSQVSGELFF.

Here the CDR3 DNA reads TGTGCCAGCAGTTCTCCCTGGGGACAGGGTGCGAACACTGAAGCTTTCTTT. Translating gives CASSSPWGQGANTEAFF. This chain links TRBV27 with TRBJ1-1, with 9 bases aligning to TRBD1. This CDR3 has 17 residues. The trim removed 4 bases at V and 1 base at J, leaving 10 bases unmatched. CDR1 MNHEY and CDR2 SMNVEV come from the germline V gene (reference sequence).

The chain recombines TRBV19 with TRBJ2-1; 8 bases map to TRBD1. The J segment lost 4 bases and the V segment lost 7 bases, leaving 9 bases of the junction unmatched. Per germline, CDR1 LNHDA and CDR2 SQIVND (reference sequence). The CDR3 sequence is 15 residues long. The CDR3 DNA reads TGTGCCAGTATGCACACAGGGGGATCGTACAATGAGCAGTTCTTC. Its protein is CASMHTGGSYNEQFF.

V and J are TRBV5-4 and TRBJ2-1; TRBD2 is a possible D gene (5 bases). The CDR3 extends over 16 amino acids. CDR1 is SGHNT, CDR2 YYREEE, per germline (reference sequence). Deletions cut 5 bases from V and 2 bases from J, with 17 bases between. Here the CDR3 DNA reads TGTGCCAGCAGTCCTAACCTGGACTGGGCCTACAATGAGCAGTTCTTC. Translated: CASSPNLDWAYNEQFF.

The J gene is TRBJ1-6, the V gene TRBV28; 8 bases match TRBD1. CDR3 length equals 16 residues. Per germline, CDR1 MDHEN and CDR2 SYDVKM. Trimming removed 6 bases from V and 8 bases from J; junction bases left unmatched: 12. The CDR3 is CASRWPGQGGDSPLHF. In DNA, the CDR3 is TGTGCCAGCAGGTGGCCTGGACAGGGAGGCGATTCACCCCTCCACTTT.

The chain couples TRBV4-2 to TRBJ1-1; no definite D call. The CDR3 has 14 amino acids. The germline V gene has CDR1 LGHNA and CDR2 YNFKEQ. V gave up 1 base and J gave up 1 base, with 7 bases separating them. CDR3 protein: CASSQAVGNTEAFF. DNA for the CDR3: TGTGCCAGCAGCCAAGCGGTCGGGAACACTGAAGCTTTCTTT.

The V gene is TRBV12-3 or TRBV12-4, the J gene TRBJ2-2; a weak D match, TRBD1 (5 bases). Trimming pared 8 bases from V and 4 bases from J, leaving 11 bases between. This CDR3 contains 13 residues. The CDR3 region has the DNA TGTGCCAGCGACGGACAAATCACCGGGGAGCTGTTTTTT. Protein sequence: CASDGQITGELFF.

This chain joins TRBV10-1 and TRBJ1-2; D possibly corresponds to TRBD1 (5 bases). Germline V CDR1 and CDR2: WNHNN, SYGVQD (reference sequence). Trimming stripped 6 bases from V and 0 bases from J, with 11 bases between. The CDR3 is made up of 14 amino acids. The CDR3, as DNA: TGCGCCAGCAGAGTTAGGGGTCCTAACTATGGCTACACCTTC. Encoded protein: CASRVRGPNYGYTF.

The gene calls are TRBV5-1 and TRBJ1-4, with a weak D call TRBD1 (6 bases). V was clipped by 5 bases and J by 0 bases, with 14 bases between them. The germline V gene encodes CDR1 SGHRS and CDR2 YFSETQ. The CDR3 has 16 amino acids. The CDR3 spells CASSQGGIATNEKLFF. The CDR3 nucleotides are TGCGCCAGCAGTCAAGGGGGTATTGCAACTAATGAAAAACTGTTTTTT.

V gene TRBV6-5 combines with J gene TRBJ1-3, with TRBD1 matching over 9 bases. CDR3 length equals 15 residues. V was pared by 3 bases and J by 5 bases, with 5 bases of the junction left unmatched. Germline V lookup: CDR1 MNHEY, CDR2 SVGAGI. The CDR3: CASSYDGQGRNTIYF. Here the CDR3 DNA reads TGTGCCAGCAGTTATGATGGACAGGGGAGAAACACCATATATTTT.

The chain joins TRBV7-9 to TRBJ1-1; the match to TRBD1 covers 8 bases. The germline gives CDR1 SEHNR, CDR2 FQNEAQ (reference sequence). The J segment lost 7 bases and the V segment lost 6 bases, leaving 13 bases of the junction unmatched. The CDR3 loop spans 15 amino acids. CDR3 region: CASRPPGQVYIEAFF. CDR3 nucleotide sequence: TGTGCCAGCAGGCCGCCGGGACAGGTTTATATTGAAGCTTTCTTT.

The V call is TRBV11-2, the J call TRBJ2-2; perhaps TRBD1 as D (5 bases). V was pared by 2 bases and J by 0 bases, with 16 bases between. CDR3 length: 18 residues. Germline CDR1 and CDR2: SGHAT and FQNNGV. DNA of the CDR3: TGTGCCAGCAGCTTACGCGTTGTCCAGGGCACGAACACCGGGGAGCTGTTTTTT. Translation: CASSLRVVQGTNTGELFF.

This clone came up once. The chain uses TRBV4-1 and TRBJ2-5, with 8 bases aligning to TRBD1. CDR1 is MGHRA, CDR2 YSYEKL, per germline. CDR3 length equals 14 residues. J gave up 3 bases and V 8 bases, and 8 bases lay outside the gene matches. CDR3 sequence reads: CASGWGDRKETQYF. The CDR3 DNA follows: TGCGCCAGCGGCTGGGGGGACAGGAAAGAGACCCAGTACTTC.

The chain has TRBV28 and TRBJ2-1; TRBD2 matches 9 bases. V dropped 5 bases and J dropped 2; count of bases not matched to a gene: 10. CDR1 and CDR2 (germline): MDHEN, SYDVKM. The CDR3 length is 17 residues. The DNA for the CDR3 is TGTGCCAGCAGTACCCAGGGTGCGGGAGGGCCCTACAATGAGCAGTTCTTC. It is translated as CASSTQGAGGPYNEQFF.

As for this clone: The sample contains more than one DNA sequence encoding this CDR3. V gene TRBV18 combines with J gene TRBJ1-1; no reliable D call. CDR3 length: 14 amino acids. Germline CDR1 is KGHSH and CDR2 is LQKENI. V was pared by 3 bases and J by 2 bases, with 10 bases between. CDR3 bases: TGTGCCAGCTCACCCGGACGGGGAAACACTGAAGCTTTCTTT. This sequence encodes CASSPGRGNTEAFF.